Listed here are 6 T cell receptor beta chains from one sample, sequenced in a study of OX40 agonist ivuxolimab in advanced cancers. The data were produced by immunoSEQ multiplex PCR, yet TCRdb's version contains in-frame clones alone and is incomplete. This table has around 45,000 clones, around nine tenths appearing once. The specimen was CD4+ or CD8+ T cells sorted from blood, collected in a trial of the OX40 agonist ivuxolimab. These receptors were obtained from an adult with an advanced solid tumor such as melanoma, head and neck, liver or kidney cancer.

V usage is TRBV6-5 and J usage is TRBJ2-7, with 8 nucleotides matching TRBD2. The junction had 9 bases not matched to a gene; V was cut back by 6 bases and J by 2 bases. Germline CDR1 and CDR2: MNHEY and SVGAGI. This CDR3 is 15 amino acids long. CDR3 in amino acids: CASSPVAGGPYEQYF. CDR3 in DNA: TGTGCCAGCAGCCCCGTGGCGGGAGGCCCCTACGAGCAGTACTTC.

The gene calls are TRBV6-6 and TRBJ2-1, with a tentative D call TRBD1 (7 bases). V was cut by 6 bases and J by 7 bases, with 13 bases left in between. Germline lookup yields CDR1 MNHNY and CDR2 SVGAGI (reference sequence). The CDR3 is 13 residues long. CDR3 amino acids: CASRRDSVNEQFF. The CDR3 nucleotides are TGTGCCAGCAGGCGGGACAGTGTTAATGAGCAGTTCTTC.

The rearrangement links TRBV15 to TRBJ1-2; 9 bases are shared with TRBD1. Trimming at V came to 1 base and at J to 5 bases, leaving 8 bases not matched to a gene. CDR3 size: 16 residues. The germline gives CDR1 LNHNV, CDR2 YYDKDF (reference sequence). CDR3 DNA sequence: TGTGCCACCAGCAGAGCGTTCCCGGGACAGGGTTATGGCTACACCTTC. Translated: CATSRAFPGQGYGYTF.

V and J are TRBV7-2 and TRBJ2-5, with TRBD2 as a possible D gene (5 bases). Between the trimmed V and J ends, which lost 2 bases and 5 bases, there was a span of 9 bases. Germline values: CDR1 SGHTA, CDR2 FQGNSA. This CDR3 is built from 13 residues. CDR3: CASSLTGLETQYF. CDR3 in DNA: TGTGCCAGCAGCTTAACGGGGTTGGAGACCCAGTACTTC.

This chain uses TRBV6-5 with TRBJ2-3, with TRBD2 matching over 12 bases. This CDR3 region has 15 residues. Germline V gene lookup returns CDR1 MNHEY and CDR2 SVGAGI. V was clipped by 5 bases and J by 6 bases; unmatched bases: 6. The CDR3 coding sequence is TGTGCCAGCAGTCGTAGACTAGCGGGAGAGGATACGCAGTATTTT. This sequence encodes CASSRRLAGEDTQYF.

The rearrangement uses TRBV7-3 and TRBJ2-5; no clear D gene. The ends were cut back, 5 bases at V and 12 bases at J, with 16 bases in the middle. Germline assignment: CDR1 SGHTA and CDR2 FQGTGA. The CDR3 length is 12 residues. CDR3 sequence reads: CASSDAQWPKYF. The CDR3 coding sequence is TGTGCCAGCAGCGACGCTCAATGGCCTAAGTACTTC.